The entry below gives a single T cell receptor beta chain sequence along with its context. This entry comes from a study of T cell responses to AZD1222 COVID-19 vaccine. Researchers grouped second doses given at about 4 or about 12 weeks into one pool. The CDR3 covers 17 residues. V was pared by 4 bases and J by 6 bases, with 6 bases of the junction left unmatched. CDR1 is WNHNN, CDR2 SYGVQD, per germline (reference sequence). The table came from immunoSEQ multiplex PCR; TCRdb's copy has only in-frame clones and leaves some out. This table has about 94,000 clones, roughly 90% appearing once. This sequence joins TRBV10-1 and TRBJ2-1, with TRBD2 matching 16 bases. The sample was peripheral blood, taken 28 days after the second AZD1222 dose. This receptor was identified in an adult who received the AZD1222 COVID-19 vaccine. Written as DNA, the CDR3 is TGCGCCAGCAGTGCGGGACTAGCGGGAGGGCCCCTCAATGAGCAGTTCTTC. Its translation: CASSAGLAGGPLNEQFF.